This paragraph reports one TCR beta chain. In the source study's methods: Amplified reference gene primers provided the basis for estimating nucleated cell counts. Only in-frame clones appear in the TCRdb table, and some are missing; sequencing was by immunoSEQ multiplex PCR. D and trimming were read from the DNA, whereas the V and J calls and clone size are those reported in that table. The table has 40,000 to 50,000 clones, roughly 90% seen once. Looked up from germline, CDR1 is SEHNR and CDR2 is FQNEAQ (reference sequence). The CDR3 loop spans 16 amino acids. Trimming at V came to 3 bases and at J to 4 bases, leaving 8 bases not matched to a gene. This sample is drawn from a study of blood T cell repertoires in COVID-19. Study background: Samples of COVID-19 (acute and convalescent) were obtained from the United States, Italy and Spain.

The source of this sequence is a man in his fifties or sixties with active COVID-19. The rearrangement uses TRBV7-9 and TRBJ2-3; 9 positions agree with TRBD1. Material: peripheral blood. The CDR3 sequence is CASSFNRGRGSDTQYF. CDR3 nucleotide sequence: TGTGCCAGCAGCTTTAACAGGGGGCGCGGGTCAGATACGCAGTATTTT.